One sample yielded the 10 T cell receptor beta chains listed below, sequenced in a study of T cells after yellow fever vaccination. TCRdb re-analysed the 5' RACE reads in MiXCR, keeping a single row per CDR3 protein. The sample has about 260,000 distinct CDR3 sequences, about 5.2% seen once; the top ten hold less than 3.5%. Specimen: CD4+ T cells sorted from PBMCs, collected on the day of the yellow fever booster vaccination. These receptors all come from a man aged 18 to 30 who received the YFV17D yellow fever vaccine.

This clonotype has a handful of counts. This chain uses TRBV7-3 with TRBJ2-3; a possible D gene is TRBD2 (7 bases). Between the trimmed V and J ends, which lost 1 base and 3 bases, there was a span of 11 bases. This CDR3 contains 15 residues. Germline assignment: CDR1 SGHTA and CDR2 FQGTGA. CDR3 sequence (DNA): TGTGCCAGCAGCTTAAAGGGGGGGGGAACAGATACGCAGTATTTT. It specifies CASSLKGGGTDTQYF.

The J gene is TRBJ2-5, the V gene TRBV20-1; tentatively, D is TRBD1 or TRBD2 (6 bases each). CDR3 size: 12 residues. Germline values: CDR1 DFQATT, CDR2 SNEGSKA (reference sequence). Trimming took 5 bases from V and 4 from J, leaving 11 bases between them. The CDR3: CSAGRGAETQYF. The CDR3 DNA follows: TGCAGTGCTGGTAGGGGGGCAGAGACCCAGTACTTC.

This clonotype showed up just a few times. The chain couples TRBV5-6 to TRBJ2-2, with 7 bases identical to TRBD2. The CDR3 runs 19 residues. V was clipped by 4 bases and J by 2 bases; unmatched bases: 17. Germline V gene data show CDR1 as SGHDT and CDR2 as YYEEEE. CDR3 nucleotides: TGTGCCAGCAGCCCGCCTCGCGGGAGTACGGGGGGAAACACCGGGGAGCTGTTTTTT. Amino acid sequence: CASSPPRGSTGGNTGELFF.

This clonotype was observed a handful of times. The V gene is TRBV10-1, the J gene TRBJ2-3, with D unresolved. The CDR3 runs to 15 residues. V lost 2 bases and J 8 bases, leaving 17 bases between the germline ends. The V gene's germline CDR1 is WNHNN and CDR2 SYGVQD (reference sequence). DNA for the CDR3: TGCGCCAGCAGTGAGGGTCCGGGCGTGGGTTCTACGCAGTATTTT. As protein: CASSEGPGVGSTQYF.

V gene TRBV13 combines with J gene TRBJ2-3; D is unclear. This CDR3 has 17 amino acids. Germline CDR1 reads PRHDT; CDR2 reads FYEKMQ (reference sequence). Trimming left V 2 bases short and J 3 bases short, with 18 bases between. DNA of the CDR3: TGTGCCAGCAGCTTACCCTCAAGCTCGAAGTGGACAGATACGCAGTATTTT. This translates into CASSLPSSSKWTDTQYF.

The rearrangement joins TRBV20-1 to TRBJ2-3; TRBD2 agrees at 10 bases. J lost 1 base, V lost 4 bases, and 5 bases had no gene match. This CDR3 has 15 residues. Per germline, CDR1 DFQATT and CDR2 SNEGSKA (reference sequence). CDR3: CSANILAGGTDTQYF. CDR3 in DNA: TGCAGTGCTAACATCCTAGCGGGGGGCACAGATACGCAGTATTTT.

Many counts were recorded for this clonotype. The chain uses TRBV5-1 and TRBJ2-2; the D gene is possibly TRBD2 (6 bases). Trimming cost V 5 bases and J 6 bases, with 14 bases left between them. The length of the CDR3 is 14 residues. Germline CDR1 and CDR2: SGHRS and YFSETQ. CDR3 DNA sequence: TGCGCCAGCAGTTCGGGGGACCGGGCCGGGGAGCTGTTTTTT. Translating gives CASSSGDRAGELFF. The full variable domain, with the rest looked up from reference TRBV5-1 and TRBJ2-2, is KAGVTQTPRYLIKTRGQQVTLSCSPISGHRSVSWYQQTPGQGLQFLFEYFSETQRNKGNFPGRFSGRQFSNSRSEMNVSTLELGDSALYLCASSSGDRAGELFFGEGSRLTVL.

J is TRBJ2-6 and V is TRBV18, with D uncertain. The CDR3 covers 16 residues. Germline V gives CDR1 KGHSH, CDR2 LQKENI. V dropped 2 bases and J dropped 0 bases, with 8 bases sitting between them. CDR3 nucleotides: TGTGCCAGCTCACCAGCCCCCAGCTCTGGGGCCAACGTCCTGACTTTC. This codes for CASSPAPSSGANVLTF.

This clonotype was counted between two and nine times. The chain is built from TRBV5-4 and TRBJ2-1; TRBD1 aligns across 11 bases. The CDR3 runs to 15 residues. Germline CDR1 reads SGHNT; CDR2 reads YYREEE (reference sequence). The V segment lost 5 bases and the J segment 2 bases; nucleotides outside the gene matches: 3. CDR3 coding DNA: TGTGCCAGCAGTTGGGACAGGGGGGCCTACAATGAGCAGTTCTTC. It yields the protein CASSWDRGAYNEQFF. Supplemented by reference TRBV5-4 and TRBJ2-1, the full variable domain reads ETGVTQSPTHLIKTRGQQVTLRCSSQSGHNTVSWYQQALGQGPQFIFQYYREEENGRGNFPPRFSGLQFPNYSSELNVNALELDDSALYLCASSWDRGAYNEQFFGPGTRLTVL.

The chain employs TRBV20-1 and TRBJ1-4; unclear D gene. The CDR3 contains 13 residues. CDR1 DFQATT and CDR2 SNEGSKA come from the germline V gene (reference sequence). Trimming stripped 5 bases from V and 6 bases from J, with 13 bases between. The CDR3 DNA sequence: TGCAGTGCTGCCCTGGGGAGTGATGAAAAACTGTTTTTT. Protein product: CSAALGSDEKLFF.